This T cell receptor (beta chain) is from a study of vaccination effects on CD4 cells after COVID-19. Study overall: Post-vaccine sample collection fell at a median of 72 days after the second dose.

Whole-study findings and limits: Common cold coronavirus cross-reactivity was shown by only 1 of 255 vaccine-induced clones in healthy vaccinees.

Viral peptide pools were used in the ViraFEST assay to expand antigen-specific CD4+ T cells, and sequencing came afterward. The culture ran for roughly ten days before CD4+ T cells were isolated. The vaccine given was either BNT162b2 or mRNA-1273, in two doses. The vaccine recipients had no prior SARS-CoV-2 infection, with negative nucleocapsid antibodies. The CDR3 totals 15 residues. V was pared by 3 bases and J by 1 base, with 10 bases between. Germline V gene data show CDR1 as SNHLY and CDR2 as FYNNEI. Clones were read by immunoSEQ multiplex PCR, and TCRdb kept only the in-frame ones, dropping some. Of 23,000 or so clones in the sample, roughly 79% were seen once. About this clone itself: Antigen specificity is unknown.

The sequence came from a human donor who received a COVID-19 vaccine. Some clones in this sample may be carry-over from other donors' samples. The J gene is TRBJ1-3, the V gene TRBV2; TRBD1 might be the D (5 bases). The sample here was CD4+ T cells from PBMCs cultured with SARS-CoV-2 spike peptides, taken after COVID-19 vaccination. The CDR3 region has the DNA TGTGCCAGCAGTGATGGGGGACTGTCTGGAAACACCATATATTTT. Its translation is CASSDGGLSGNTIYF. The whole variable domain, remainder taken from reference TRBV2 and TRBJ1-3, is EPEVTQTPSHQVTQMGQEVILRCVPISNHLYFYWYRQILGQKVEFLVSFYNNEISEKSEIFDDQFSVERPDGSNFTLKIRSTKLEDSAMYFCASSDGGLSGNTIYFGEGSWLTVV.